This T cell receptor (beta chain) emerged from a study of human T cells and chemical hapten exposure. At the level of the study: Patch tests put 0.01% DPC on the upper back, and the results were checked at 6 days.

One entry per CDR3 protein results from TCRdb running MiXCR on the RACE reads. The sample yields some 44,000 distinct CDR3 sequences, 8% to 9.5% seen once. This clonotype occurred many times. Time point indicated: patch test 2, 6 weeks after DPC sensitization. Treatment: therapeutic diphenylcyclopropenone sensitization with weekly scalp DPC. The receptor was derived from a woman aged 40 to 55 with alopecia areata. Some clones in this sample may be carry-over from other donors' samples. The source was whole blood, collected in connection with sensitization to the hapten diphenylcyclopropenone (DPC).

The CDR3 reads CATTDTFSNQPQHF. As DNA, the CDR3 is TGTGCCACAACGGACACGTTTAGCAATCAGCCCCAGCATTTT. The chain employs TRBV6-1 and TRBJ1-5; possible D gene TRBD1, 5 bases. The CDR3 covers 14 residues. Germline CDR1 MNHNS, CDR2 SASEGT. The germline V and J ends were trimmed by 10 bases and 0 bases, with 13 bases remaining between them.